The 23 T cell receptor beta chains below all came from one sample that was sequenced in a study of cytomegalovirus exposure and HLA in healthy donors. The PCR ran on 60 Vbeta and 13 Jbeta primers. Profiling relied on immunoSEQ multiplex PCR, and the TCRdb table lists in-frame clones only, not all of them. The sample lists around 100,000 clones, 79% occurring once. The material sequenced was PBMCs. The receptors originated from a woman aged 18-35 years in good health and CMV-seropositive.

The CDR3 region is CASSVLAGGDTQYF. The CDR3, as DNA: TGTGCCAGCAGTGTCCTAGCGGGAGGGGATACGCAGTATTTT. The chain recombines TRBV6-4 with TRBJ2-3; 12 bases map to TRBD2. The CDR3 is 14 amino acids. Looked up from germline, CDR1 is MRHNA and CDR2 is SNTAGT. After removal of 4 bases from V and 6 bases from J, the junction contained 2 bases not matched to a gene.

The J gene is TRBJ2-1, the V gene TRBV6-1; D may be TRBD1 (6 bases). CDR1 and CDR2 from the germline V gene are MNHNS and SASEGT. The CDR3 contains 16 residues. Deletions cut 2 bases from V and 4 bases from J, with 15 bases between. CDR3 bases: TGTGCCAGCAGTGAAATGGACAGATTCGTATACAATGAGCAGTTCTTC. Protein: CASSEMDRFVYNEQFF.

V is TRBV6-1 and J is TRBJ2-7; 13 nucleotides line up with TRBD2. Germline V gives CDR1 MNHNS, CDR2 SASEGT. The ends lost 0 bases at V and 2 bases at J; junction bases unmatched: 10. This CDR3 contains 19 residues. CDR3 nucleotides: TGTGCCAGCAGTGAAGCGAGACTAGCGGGAGGCCCGGGAGCCTACGAGCAGTACTTC. Translating gives CASSEARLAGGPGAYEQYF.

This chain joins TRBV19 and TRBJ1-1, with a possible D match to TRBD1 (5 bases). V lost 6 bases and J lost 1, with 12 bases in between. Germline CDR1 LNHDA, CDR2 SQIVND (reference sequence). The CDR3 runs 14 residues. DNA of the CDR3: TGTGCCAGTAGCCAAGGGGCGCGGAACACTGAAGCTTTCTTT. Translation gives CASSQGARNTEAFF.

This clone showed up just a few times. The chain recombines TRBV2 with TRBJ1-1; D remains ambiguous. This CDR3 has 12 amino acids. The ends were cut back, 6 bases at V and 6 bases at J, with 11 bases in the middle. Germline V CDR1 and CDR2: SNHLY, FYNNEI. Here the CDR3 reads CASSPGWAEAFF. The CDR3 DNA follows: TGTGCCAGCAGCCCCGGGTGGGCTGAAGCTTTCTTT.

The table lists this clone with a few counts. The chain joins TRBV6-5 to TRBJ2-7; 7 positions match TRBD1. The CDR3 consists of 14 residues. V lost 8 bases to trimming and J lost 0 bases; unmatched junction nucleotides: 7. CDR1 is MNHEY and CDR2 is SVGAGI in the germline V gene. CDR3 DNA: TGTGCCAGCTCCGGGACAGTGGGCTCCTACGAGCAGTACTTC. Its protein is CASSGTVGSYEQYF.

V and J are TRBV6-6 and TRBJ2-3; 7 nucleotides align to TRBD2. The germline CDR1 and CDR2 sequences are MNHNY and SVGAGI (reference sequence). CDR3 length: 13 residues. After removal of 4 bases from V and 3 bases from J, the junction contained 1 base not matched to a gene. The CDR3 sequence is CASSSGRTDTQYF. The CDR3 nucleotides are TGTGCCAGCAGTTCCGGGAGGACAGATACGCAGTATTTT.

V gene TRBV6-5 combines with J gene TRBJ2-1; TRBD2 matches 8 bases. From germline, CDR1 is MNHEY and CDR2 SVGAGI. V gave up 1 base and J gave up 4 bases; unmatched junction bases: 6. CDR3 size: 16 residues. The CDR3: CASSYLSGRGYNEQFF. Here the CDR3 DNA reads TGTGCCAGCAGTTACTTAAGCGGGAGAGGGTACAATGAGCAGTTCTTC.

CDR3 in amino acids: CASSVRREAGELFF. Written as DNA, the CDR3 is TGTGCCAGCAGCGTTCGGCGGGAGGCCGGGGAGCTGTTTTTT. The rearrangement links TRBV9 to TRBJ2-2; 8 bases are a match to TRBD2. V shed 2 bases and J 6 bases; nucleotides not matched to a gene: 3. The CDR3 length is 14 residues. Germline V gene sequence: CDR1 SGDLS, CDR2 YYNGEE.

This chain connects TRBV7-9 to TRBJ2-7; 16 nucleotides match TRBD2. There are 17 residues in the CDR3. Germline-derived CDR1 and CDR2 are SEHNR and FQNEAQ (reference sequence). Trimming at V came to 3 bases and at J to 6 bases, leaving 8 bases not matched to a gene. CDR3 protein: CASSFLGLAGGPLEQYF. The CDR3, as DNA: TGTGCCAGCAGCTTCTTGGGACTAGCGGGAGGGCCGCTCGAGCAGTACTTC.

This clone was detected only a few times. This chain links TRBV6-5 with TRBJ2-7; no clear D. The CDR3 has 15 residues. Trimming took 4 bases from V and 6 from J, leaving 19 bases between them. Germline V gene lookup returns CDR1 MNHEY and CDR2 SVGAGI. The CDR3 nucleotides are TGTGCCAGCAGTTCCGAGCCGGATCTCCAGCGCGAGCAGTACTTC. Translating gives CASSSEPDLQREQYF.

This clone was seen only a few times. CDR3 in DNA: TGTGCCAGCTTCAGGGACAACCACTACGAGCAGTACTTC. Translated: CASFRDNHYEQYF. The rearrangement joins TRBV2 to TRBJ2-7; a possible D gene is TRBD1 (6 bases). Germline values: CDR1 SNHLY, CDR2 FYNNEI. V lost 8 bases and J lost 3, with 14 bases in between. This CDR3 comprises 13 residues. Filled out from reference TRBV2 and TRBJ2-7, the complete variable domain reads EPEVTQTPSHQVTQMGQEVILRCVPISNHLYFYWYRQILGQKVEFLVSFYNNEISEKSEIFDDQFSVERPDGSNFTLKIRSTKLEDSAMYFCASFRDNHYEQYFGPGTRLTVT.

This clone was observed once. This chain links TRBV7-9 with TRBJ2-7; a weak D match, TRBD2 (7 bases). The CDR3 has 16 amino acids. CDR1 is SEHNR and CDR2 is FQNEAQ in the germline V gene (reference sequence). Trimming left V 4 bases short and J 1 base short, with 17 bases between. CDR3 protein: CASSSPWEGESYEQYF. For the CDR3, the DNA is TGTGCCAGCAGCTCGCCTTGGGAGGGGGAATCCTACGAGCAGTACTTC.

The chain couples TRBV6-1 to TRBJ2-1, with TRBD2 identical over 9 bases. V lost 3 bases, J lost 7 bases, and 4 bases stayed unmatched. CDR1 is MNHNS and CDR2 is SASEGT in the germline V gene. This CDR3 contains 14 residues. The CDR3 loop reads CASSEGTSRNEQFF. The CDR3 DNA follows: TGTGCCAGCAGTGAGGGGACTAGCAGGAATGAGCAGTTCTTC.

V gene TRBV6-6 combines with J gene TRBJ1-2, with 7 nucleotides matching TRBD1. V shed 2 bases and J 3 bases; nucleotides not matched to a gene: 3. Germline V CDR1 and CDR2: MNHNY, SVGAGI (reference sequence). The CDR3 length is 14 residues. The CDR3: CASSYRDRDYGYTF. CDR3 nucleotide sequence: TGTGCCAGCAGTTACCGAGACAGGGACTATGGCTACACCTTC.

The genes are TRBV5-1 and TRBJ1-4, with 9 nucleotides matching TRBD1. Germline V gene data show CDR1 as SGHRS and CDR2 as YFSETQ. This CDR3 contains 14 residues. Losses at the gene ends were 4 bases for V and 9 bases for J; bases not matched to a gene: 7. The CDR3 bases are TGCGCCAGCAGCCAAACGGACAGGGGTCAAAAACTGTTTTTT. It translates to CASSQTDRGQKLFF.

The chain couples TRBV19 to TRBJ1-5, with TRBD1 as a possible D gene (6 bases). Trimming took off 0 bases at V and 7 bases at J, with 13 bases between the two ends. CDR1 and CDR2 (germline): LNHDA, SQIVND (reference sequence). The CDR3 contains 15 residues. The CDR3 reads CASSIDTGFNQPQHF. The CDR3 DNA sequence: TGTGCCAGTAGTATAGATACAGGGTTCAACCAGCCCCAGCATTTT.

V gene TRBV2 combines with J gene TRBJ1-4; no reliable D call. V lost 6 bases to trimming and J lost 1 base, with 12 bases between them. CDR3 length: 15 residues. Germline V lookup: CDR1 SNHLY, CDR2 FYNNEI. CDR3 coding DNA: TGTGCCAGCAGCCCGGGAGGCGGAACTAATGAAAAACTGTTTTTT. Amino acid sequence: CASSPGGGTNEKLFF.

The chain joins TRBV5-1 to TRBJ2-5; TRBD2 agrees at 10 bases. The CDR3 covers 15 residues. J lost 4 bases, V lost 4 bases, and 7 bases had no gene match. Germline CDR1 is SGHRS and CDR2 is YFSETQ. The CDR3 here is CASSPPSGRGETQYF. CDR3 coding DNA: TGCGCCAGCAGCCCCCCTAGCGGGAGAGGAGAGACCCAGTACTTC.

This clone was detected a few times. The rearrangement uses TRBV6-1 and TRBJ2-1; the match to TRBD2 covers 10 bases. CDR1 MNHNS and CDR2 SASEGT come from the germline V gene. The CDR3 has 16 residues. V lost 4 bases to trimming and J lost 3 bases; unmatched junction nucleotides: 6. The CDR3 region has the DNA TGTGCCAGCAGTGCCCTGCCTAGCGGGGGCTACAATGAGCAGTTCTTC. Its translation is CASSALPSGGYNEQFF.

This clone was detected only a few times. The V and J genes are TRBV7-9 and TRBJ1-2; D not resolved. Germline lookup yields CDR1 SEHNR and CDR2 FQNEAQ (reference sequence). V lost 5 bases, J lost 5 bases, and 9 bases lay in between. CDR3 length: 12 residues. The CDR3 DNA is TGTGCCAGCAGCCTTTTGGAGTATGGCTACACCTTC. Amino acid sequence: CASSLLEYGYTF.

This chain's CDR3 is CASSEGLGGNYEQYF. The DNA of the CDR3 is TGTGCCAGCAGTGAAGGTTTGGGCGGGAACTACGAGCAGTACTTC. V gene TRBV25-1 combines with J gene TRBJ2-7; maybe TRBD2 (6 bases). V lost 2 bases and J 3 bases, leaving 14 bases between the germline ends. The CDR3 has 15 residues. In germline, CDR1 is MGHDK, CDR2 SYGVNS.

The gene calls are TRBV10-1 and TRBJ2-1; 10 bases map to TRBD1. This CDR3 is built from 14 residues. Germline CDR1 reads WNHNN; CDR2 reads SYGVQD (reference sequence). V was pared by 7 bases and J by 9 bases, with 9 bases of the junction left unmatched. The CDR3 DNA sequence: TGCGCCAGCACCCCCGGGACAGGGGCTGGTGAGCAGTTCTTC. Translation: CASTPGTGAGEQFF.